These 32 T cell receptor beta chains originate from one sample sequenced in a study of CXCR3-negative and CXCR3-positive naive CD8 T cells. Researchers prepared the TRB cDNA libraries using 5' RACE with UMI labels. For each CDR3 protein, TCRdb gives one entry from its re-call of the 5' RACE reads, without DNA. Its table records about 62,000 distinct CDR3 sequences. The sample taken for sequencing was naive CXCR3- CD8+ T cells from blood. Indicated subset: CD45RO-CCR7+CD27+CD95- naive CD8+ T cells lacking CXCR3 (TNR3-). The receptors shown here come from a human donor in good health. Some clones in this sample may be carry-over from other donors' samples.

CDR3 sequence: CSARDLGDSGEKLFF. The rearrangement links TRBV20-1 to TRBJ1-4. The CDR3 spans 15 residues. Germline V gene sequence: CDR1 DFQATT, CDR2 SNEGSKA (reference sequence).

The V and J genes are TRBV14 and TRBJ1-2; TCRdb proposes TRBD1, but this gene call is untestable without DNA. CDR1 is SGHDN, CDR2 FVKESK, per germline. The CDR3 consists of 15 residues. The CDR3 sequence: CASSRTPQGNYGYTF. The full variable domain, with the rest looked up from reference TRBV14 and TRBJ1-2, is EAGVTQFPSHSVIEKGQTVTLRCDPISGHDNLYWYRRVMGKEIKFLLHFVKESKQDESGMPNNRFLAERTGGTYSTLKVQPAELEDSGVYFCASSRTPQGNYGYTFGSGTRLTVV.

The chain carries TRBV9 and TRBJ1-2; the D call from TCRdb, TRBD1, cannot be confirmed without DNA. The CDR3 sequence is 14 residues long. Germline V gene sequence: CDR1 SGDLS, CDR2 YYNGEE. The CDR3 is CASSPVVSGRGYTF.

The rearrangement links TRBV14 to TRBJ2-5; TCRdb designates TRBD1, a call that cannot be tested without DNA. The CDR3 consists of 15 residues. Germline lookup yields CDR1 SGHDN and CDR2 FVKESK. CDR3 amino acids: CASSLRETKGETQYF.

This chain joins TRBV4-1 and TRBJ2-5; TCRdb calls TRBD2, which cannot be checked without DNA. CDR1 is MGHRA and CDR2 is YSYEKL in the germline V gene. CDR3 size: 15 residues. This CDR3 reads CASSQDSGGWETQYF.

The gene calls are TRBV11-1 and TRBJ2-7; TCRdb calls TRBD1, which cannot be checked without DNA. The V gene's germline CDR1 is SGHAT and CDR2 FQDESV (reference sequence). The CDR3 contains 15 residues. The chain's CDR3 is CASSLADLYSYEQYF.

V usage is TRBV29-1 and J usage is TRBJ2-1. Germline lookup yields CDR1 SQVTM and CDR2 ANQGSEA. This CDR3 spans 13 amino acids. This chain's CDR3 is CSVEKIRHNEQFF.

The rearrangement links TRBV27 to TRBJ1-2; TCRdb lists TRBD1, though no DNA is available to test this call. Germline V gives CDR1 MNHEY, CDR2 SMNVEV (reference sequence). The CDR3 length is 11 residues. This chain's CDR3 is CASSSQDGYTF.

The CDR3: CASSVTGVGTGELFF. The V call is TRBV9, the J call TRBJ2-2; TCRdb indicates TRBD1, and absent DNA this call remains unverified. Germline loops: CDR1 SGDLS, CDR2 YYNGEE. This CDR3 is built from 15 residues.

The rearrangement links TRBV5-1 to TRBJ2-5; TCRdb's D call, TRBD1, is unchecked because there is no DNA. In germline, CDR1 is SGHRS, CDR2 YFSETQ. This CDR3 is built from 14 residues. CDR3: CASSLITGQETQYF.

V and J are TRBV10-3 and TRBJ2-7; TCRdb's D call of TRBD1 is untestable without DNA. Germline V CDR1 and CDR2: ENHRY, SYGVKD. This CDR3 spans 11 amino acids. CDR3 residues: CASGWGNEQYF.

The V gene is TRBV4-2, the J gene TRBJ2-1. The germline V gene has CDR1 LGHNA and CDR2 YNFKEQ. The CDR3 extends over 15 amino acids. The CDR3 sequence is CASSQDWKGVDEQFF.

The V and J genes are TRBV5-1 and TRBJ1-1; TCRdb's assignment of TRBD1 cannot be checked, as there is no DNA. The length of the CDR3 is 17 residues. Per germline, CDR1 SGHRS and CDR2 YFSETQ. The CDR3 reads CASSFTVRQGFLTEAFF.

The genes are TRBV5-6 and TRBJ1-1. The CDR3 is made up of 13 amino acids. Per germline, CDR1 SGHDT and CDR2 YYEEEE. The CDR3 sequence: CASSWASNTEAFF.

The chain links TRBV25-1 to TRBJ2-2; TCRdb returns TRBD2, unconfirmable since there is no DNA. There are 16 residues in the CDR3. Germline CDR1 reads MGHDK; CDR2 reads SYGVNS. CDR3 sequence reads: CASSSGGTSGTGELFF.

Here the CDR3 reads CASSLNRADTQYF. V and J are TRBV7-3 and TRBJ2-3; TCRdb's D gene call, TRBD1, goes unchecked for lack of DNA. This CDR3 spans 13 amino acids. Per the germline V gene, CDR1 is SGHTA and CDR2 is FQGTGA.

The chain is built from TRBV7-9 and TRBJ2-1; without DNA, the TCRdb call of TRBD2 cannot be checked. The CDR3 spans 16 residues. From germline, CDR1 is SEHNR and CDR2 FQNEAQ (reference sequence). CDR3 protein: CASSPPSGTVEDEQFF.

The chain has TRBV15 and TRBJ2-1; TCRdb lists TRBD1, though no DNA is available to test this call. The CDR3 contains 15 residues. CDR1 is LNHNV, CDR2 YYDKDF, per germline (reference sequence). This CDR3 is CATSVSGRTKAGQFF. The full variable domain, rest sourced from reference TRBV15 and TRBJ2-1, is DAMVIQNPRYQVTQFGKPVTLSCSQTLNHNVMYWYQQKSSQAPKLLFHYYDKDFNNEADTPDNFQSRRPNTSFCFLDIRSPGLGDTAMYLCATSVSGRTKAGQFFGPGTRLTVL.

This chain joins TRBV20-1 and TRBJ2-7; lacking DNA, the TRBD2 call made by TCRdb goes unchecked. In germline, CDR1 is DFQATT, CDR2 SNEGSKA (reference sequence). This CDR3 has 14 amino acids. The CDR3 sequence is CSARELAGGDEQYF.

The genes are TRBV29-1 and TRBJ1-1. Germline V CDR1 and CDR2: SQVTM, ANQGSEA. This CDR3 contains 11 residues. The CDR3 sequence is CSVVNPTEAFF.

The gene calls are TRBV7-3 and TRBJ2-2. Germline lookup yields CDR1 SGHTA and CDR2 FQGTGA. The CDR3 has 12 residues. CDR3 sequence reads: CASSSVGRELFF.

The chain joins TRBV6-6 to TRBJ1-6. Germline assignment: CDR1 MNHNY and CDR2 SVGAGI (reference sequence). CDR3 length: 14 residues. CDR3 sequence reads: CASRTDSPQGPLHF.

V and J are TRBV7-8 and TRBJ2-1; absent DNA, TCRdb's TRBD2 call cannot be checked. The CDR3 loop spans 16 amino acids. The V gene's germline CDR1 is SGHVS and CDR2 FQNEAQ. CDR3 loop: CASSGRSAGSYNEQFF. Using reference TRBV7-8 and TRBJ2-1 for the parts outside the CDR3, the full variable domain is GAGVSQSPRYKVAKRGQDVALRCDPISGHVSLFWYQQALGQGPEFLTYFQNEAQLDKSGLPSDRFFAERPEGSVSTLKIQRTQQEDSAVYLCASSGRSAGSYNEQFFGPGTRLTVL.

The V and J genes are TRBV12-3 or TRBV12-4 and TRBJ2-7; the TRBD1 assignment by TCRdb is unverifiable without DNA. The CDR3 contains 13 residues. This chain's CDR3 is CDSSEDRFYEQYF.

CDR3 amino acids: CASSLLPGANYNEQFF. This chain links TRBV27 with TRBJ2-1; the TRBD1 assignment by TCRdb is unverifiable without DNA. Germline assignment: CDR1 MNHEY and CDR2 SMNVEV (reference sequence). CDR3 size: 16 residues.

The V call is TRBV6-1, the J call TRBJ2-6. The germline gives CDR1 MNHNS, CDR2 SASEGT. The CDR3 sequence is 15 residues long. CDR3 sequence: CASSEDSSGANVLTF.

This chain connects TRBV20-1 to TRBJ2-3; TCRdb indicates TRBD1, and absent DNA this call remains unverified. The germline V gene encodes CDR1 DFQATT and CDR2 SNEGSKA (reference sequence). The CDR3 has 15 residues. CDR3 residues: CSASGTFTSTDTQYF.

The V and J genes are TRBV20-1 and TRBJ2-1; TCRdb's D call of TRBD2 is untestable without DNA. This CDR3 is built from 15 residues. From germline, CDR1 is DFQATT and CDR2 SNEGSKA (reference sequence). CDR3 in amino acids: CSAPNGTRVGNEQFF.

The chain employs TRBV20-1 and TRBJ1-3; TCRdb proposes TRBD1, but this gene call is untestable without DNA. CDR1 and CDR2 from the germline V gene are DFQATT and SNEGSKA (reference sequence). This CDR3 region has 17 residues. CDR3 protein: CSASETDRGVSGNTIYF.

The chain carries TRBV6-4 and TRBJ2-7; TCRdb returns TRBD2, unconfirmable since there is no DNA. There are 16 residues in the CDR3. CDR1 MRHNA and CDR2 SNTAGT come from the germline V gene. The CDR3 sequence: CASSEASGSPGAEQYF.

The V gene is TRBV20-1, the J gene TRBJ2-7; TCRdb selects TRBD1, and the lack of DNA leaves this call unchecked. Germline lookup yields CDR1 DFQATT and CDR2 SNEGSKA (reference sequence). The CDR3 spans 15 residues. The chain's CDR3 is CSARVAGQGAYEQYF.

This rearrangement joins TRBV7-9 to TRBJ2-3; TCRdb gives TRBD2 as the D gene, but with no DNA this cannot be confirmed. CDR3 length: 15 amino acids. The germline CDR1 and CDR2 sequences are SEHNR and FQNEAQ (reference sequence). The CDR3 sequence: CASSFPGEGTDTQYF.